These 21 T cell receptor beta chains originate from one sample sequenced in a study of CD8 T cells in Susac syndrome. After extraction with the RNeasy kit, 0.5 to 1 ug of the RNA was reverse transcribed using random hexamers. TCRdb passed the immunoSEQ multiplex PCR reads through MiXCR, listing each CDR3 protein once. The table lists 150,000 or so distinct CDR3 sequences, just under 95% of them singletons, with more than 0.11% in the top ten. Input material: CD4+ T cells from PBMCs. These receptors were obtained from a human donor in good health.

V and J are TRBV5-1 and TRBJ1-1, with TRBD1 matching over 8 bases. Trimming at V came to 5 bases and at J to 1 base, leaving 10 bases not matched to a gene. The CDR3 loop spans 16 amino acids. Germline values: CDR1 SGHRS, CDR2 YFSETQ. DNA of the CDR3: TGCGCCAGCAGGCGGGACAGGAGCTCCACGAACACTGAAGCTTTCTTT. Translating gives CASRRDRSSTNTEAFF.

V gene TRBV9 combines with J gene TRBJ2-5; D remains ambiguous. Trimming cost V 0 bases and J 1 base, with 10 bases left between them. From germline, CDR1 is SGDLS and CDR2 YYNGEE. The CDR3 extends over 15 amino acids. The CDR3, as DNA: TGTGCCAGCAGCGTAGAGGCGCCGCTCCAAGAGACCCAGTACTTC. It encodes CASSVEAPLQETQYF.

V usage is TRBV20-1 and J usage is TRBJ2-1, with 9 bases identical to TRBD1. CDR1 is DFQATT and CDR2 is SNEGSKA in the germline V gene (reference sequence). With 3 bases clipped from V and 15 bases from J, the junction kept 9 bases outside the gene matches. There are 12 residues in the CDR3. CDR3 residues: CSAREAGQGPFF. CDR3 nucleotides: TGCAGTGCTAGGGAGGCGGGACAGGGACCGTTCTTC.

CDR3 coding DNA: TGTGCCAGCAGCGCTGCCGGACAGGGTGGCTACACCTTC. Residues: CASSAAGQGGYTF. The chain links TRBV9 to TRBJ1-2, with TRBD1 matching over 8 bases. The CDR3 has 13 amino acids. V trimming: 3 bases; J trimming: 7 bases; junction bases outside the gene matches: 5. CDR1 is SGDLS, CDR2 YYNGEE, per germline.

The chain's CDR3 is CSATPRDGYTF. For the CDR3, the DNA is TGCAGTGCTACCCCCAGGGATGGCTACACCTTC. This chain joins TRBV20-1 and TRBJ1-2; possibly TRBD1 for D (5 bases). Looked up from germline, CDR1 is DFQATT and CDR2 is SNEGSKA (reference sequence). The CDR3 loop spans 11 amino acids. The V gene lost 4 bases and the J gene lost 6 bases, with 9 bases spanning the gap.

The genes are TRBV20-1 and TRBJ2-7, with D tentatively TRBD1 (6 bases). CDR1 DFQATT and CDR2 SNEGSKA come from the germline V gene (reference sequence). Deletions cut 5 bases from V and 6 bases from J, with 14 bases between. The CDR3 extends over 12 amino acids. CDR3 sequence reads: CSALQGSSEQYF. The CDR3 DNA sequence: TGCAGTGCTCTCCAGGGGAGCTCCGAGCAGTACTTC.

The V call is TRBV3-1, the J call TRBJ2-5; 9 nucleotides align to TRBD2. The CDR3 covers 13 residues. V dropped 2 bases and J dropped 5; count of bases not matched to a gene: 0. CDR1 is LGHDT, CDR2 YNNKEL, per germline (reference sequence). CDR3 DNA: TGTGCCAGCAGCCAACTAGCGGGGGAGACCCAGTACTTC. This gives the protein CASSQLAGETQYF.

This rearrangement joins TRBV5-4 to TRBJ2-3; D unclear. This CDR3 has 15 amino acids. V shed 1 base and J shed 6 bases, with 15 bases lying between them. CDR1 is SGHNT, CDR2 YYREEE, per germline (reference sequence). The CDR3 reads CASSLSLAGGDTQYF. The DNA for the CDR3 is TGTGCCAGCAGCTTGAGCTTGGCAGGTGGGGATACGCAGTATTTT.

The V and J genes are TRBV20-1 and TRBJ1-1; 7 positions agree with TRBD1. The germline V gene encodes CDR1 DFQATT and CDR2 SNEGSKA (reference sequence). The junction had 4 bases not matched to a gene; V was cut back by 3 bases and J by 3 bases. This CDR3 region has 13 residues. The CDR3 coding sequence is TGCAGTGCTAGCGAGGACAGGTACACTGAAGCTTTCTTT. Translated, it gives CSASEDRYTEAFF.

The gene calls are TRBV20-1 and TRBJ2-2, with 8 bases lining up with TRBD2. Germline loops: CDR1 DFQATT, CDR2 SNEGSKA (reference sequence). The CDR3 loop spans 14 amino acids. V was clipped by 4 bases and J by 1 base; unmatched bases: 2. The CDR3 protein is CSANSGKNTGELFF. In DNA form, the CDR3 reads TGCAGTGCTAATAGCGGGAAGAACACCGGGGAGCTGTTTTTT.

V usage is TRBV7-2 and J usage is TRBJ1-5; 8 bases agree with TRBD1. There are 19 residues in the CDR3. Germline CDR1 and CDR2: SGHTA and FQGNSA. Losses at the gene ends were 4 bases for V and 2 bases for J; bases not matched to a gene: 16. The chain's CDR3 is CASSSQRQDRAKGNQPQHF. CDR3 nucleotides: TGTGCCAGCAGCTCCCAAAGGCAGGACAGGGCAAAAGGCAATCAGCCCCAGCATTTT.

CDR3 in DNA: TGCGCCAGCAGCTTGGGACAGGGCGAGATAGGGGAGCAGTACTTC. Translation: CASSLGQGEIGEQYF. The rearrangement joins TRBV5-1 to TRBJ2-7; 7 bases fit TRBD1. The germline CDR1 and CDR2 sequences are SGHRS and YFSETQ. The CDR3 is 15 residues long. The junction had 10 bases not matched to a gene; V was cut back by 0 bases and J by 7 bases.

This chain links TRBV20-1 with TRBJ1-4; 7 nucleotides align to TRBD1. This CDR3 has 15 amino acids. Per germline, CDR1 DFQATT and CDR2 SNEGSKA (reference sequence). Trimming removed 5 bases from V and 7 bases from J; junction bases left unmatched: 13. The CDR3 DNA reads TGCAGTGCTCCCCACCAGGGGGGAGGGGGTGAAAAACTGTTTTTT. Protein product: CSAPHQGGGGEKLFF.

The rearrangement uses TRBV6-5 and TRBJ2-5; 8 nucleotides line up with TRBD2. V gave up 5 bases and J gave up 5 bases; unmatched junction bases: 4. The CDR3 covers 13 residues. Germline V gives CDR1 MNHEY, CDR2 SVGAGI. CDR3 loop: CASSVAGTETQYF. The CDR3 DNA sequence: TGTGCCAGCAGTGTAGCGGGGACTGAGACCCAGTACTTC.

The rearrangement uses TRBV2 and TRBJ2-1, with D unresolved. Germline lookup yields CDR1 SNHLY and CDR2 FYNNEI. The CDR3 is 13 residues long. Trimming removed 7 bases from V and 2 bases from J, with 9 bases in between. The DNA for the CDR3 is TGTGCCAGCACCAGGAATCCCTACAATGAGCAGTTCTTC. This encodes CASTRNPYNEQFF. Drawing the rest from reference TRBV2 and TRBJ2-1, the complete variable domain is EPEVTQTPSHQVTQMGQEVILRCVPISNHLYFYWYRQILGQKVEFLVSFYNNEISEKSEIFDDQFSVERPDGSNFTLKIRSTKLEDSAMYFCASTRNPYNEQFFGPGTRLTVL.

The chain carries TRBV20-1 and TRBJ2-5; D is ambiguous. Germline V gene sequence: CDR1 DFQATT, CDR2 SNEGSKA (reference sequence). Trimming removed 6 bases from V and 3 bases from J, with 11 bases in between. This CDR3 region has 12 residues. In nucleotides, the CDR3 is TGCAGTGCGACCGACGAGGAAGAGACCCAGTACTTC. This codes for CSATDEEETQYF.

The J gene is TRBJ2-5, the V gene TRBV2; 10 positions match TRBD2. Losses at the gene ends were 7 bases for V and 5 bases for J; bases not matched to a gene: 13. This CDR3 has 16 amino acids. Germline lookup yields CDR1 SNHLY and CDR2 FYNNEI. DNA for the CDR3: TGTGCCAGCACCCGTAGCGGGGGGACCGGCGGGGAGACCCAGTACTTC. Its translation: CASTRSGGTGGETQYF.

This clonotype appeared once. The chain links TRBV9 to TRBJ1-1; D perhaps matches TRBD1 (5 bases). The CDR3 is made up of 15 amino acids. V lost 0 bases to trimming and J lost 1 base, with 10 bases between them. The germline V gene encodes CDR1 SGDLS and CDR2 YYNGEE. The CDR3: CASSVGGAANTEAFF. CDR3 sequence (DNA): TGTGCCAGCAGCGTAGGAGGGGCCGCGAACACTGAAGCTTTCTTT.

The chain couples TRBV5-1 to TRBJ1-3, with D unclear. The germline V and J ends were trimmed by 2 bases and 0 bases, with 9 bases remaining between them. This CDR3 has 15 amino acids. Per germline, CDR1 SGHRS and CDR2 YFSETQ. The CDR3 spells CASSLGPSSGNTIYF. Here the CDR3 DNA reads TGCGCCAGCAGCTTAGGGCCATCCTCTGGAAACACCATATATTTT.

This chain joins TRBV12-3 or TRBV12-4 and TRBJ2-4; no clear D. V was shortened by 10 bases and J by 0 bases, with 13 bases between the two germline ends. The CDR3 has 14 amino acids. The CDR3 DNA reads as TGTGCCACCCGACGTGGTCTAGCCAAAAACATTCAGTACTTC. The encoded protein is CATRRGLAKNIQYF.

This chain links TRBV3-1 with TRBJ1-1; 7 bases align to TRBD1. The germline V gene has CDR1 LGHDT and CDR2 YNNKEL (reference sequence). With V trimmed by 6 bases and J by 6 bases, 7 bases remained unmatched. This CDR3 is built from 13 residues. CDR3 residues: CASSHTGAPEAFF. The CDR3 region has the DNA TGTGCCAGCAGTCACACAGGGGCCCCTGAAGCTTTCTTT.